This T cell receptor beta chain was observed in a study of shared clonotypes between healthy human individuals. Deep-level settings were used for running the assay. The quantity of DNA used in unsorted PBMC replicate PCRs was approximately 270 ng, corresponding to 25,000 to 35,000 T cell genomes. TCRdb keeps only in-frame clones here, not all; method: immunoSEQ multiplex PCR. This table holds about 500,000 clones, approximately 71% found once. What was sequenced was PBMCs. This receptor was taken from a woman between 40 and 50 years old in good health. Some clones in this sample may be carry-over from other donors' samples.

This CDR3 is CASSDSGTVLQETQYF. The CDR3 nucleotides are TGTGCCAGCAGTGACTCCGGGACGGTCCTCCAAGAGACCCAGTACTTC. This chain links TRBV25-1 with TRBJ2-5; D tentatively fits TRBD1 or TRBD2 (5 bases each). CDR1 and CDR2 (germline): MGHDK, SYGVNS. The CDR3 length is 16 residues. Trimming stripped 3 bases from V and 1 base from J, with 15 bases between.